This T cell receptor (beta chain) originates from a study of CD8 T cells in Susac syndrome. Sequencing of TCR beta was performed on blood CD8+ T cells and on blood CD4+ T cells. Isolation of CD8+ and CD4+ T cells was performed negatively, whereas enrichment of TEMRA cells was done by FACS. Germline CDR1 SGHRS, CDR2 YFSETQ. V gave up 0 bases and J gave up 2 bases, with 7 bases separating them. The CDR3 is made up of 14 amino acids. Random hexamers were used to reverse transcribe an amount of about 0.45 to 1 ug RNA. The immunoSEQ assay covered 54 Vbeta and 13 Jbeta segments for CDR3. TCRdb redid the calling of the immunoSEQ multiplex PCR reads with MiXCR, one entry per CDR3 protein. The sample has some 130,000 distinct CDR3 sequences, 95% seen once.

This chain joins TRBV5-1 and TRBJ2-3; D gene ambiguous. This receptor was obtained from a human donor with Susac syndrome. Sample: CD8+ T cells from PBMCs. CDR3: CASSLVLFTDTQYF. Here the CDR3 DNA reads TGCGCCAGCAGCTTGGTACTTTTCACAGATACGCAGTATTTT.